This T cell receptor (beta chain) was profiled in a study of beta chain features in type 1 diabetes. CDR1 is SGHVS, CDR2 FQNEAQ, per germline. There are 16 residues in the CDR3. With 1 base removed from V and 3 bases from J, the gap between germline ends came to 13 bases. A word on this clone: Its antigen is as yet unknown.

Expressed TCRB transcripts were sequenced, since all the RNA that had been isolated was reverse transcribed. Only in-frame clones appear in the TCRdb table, and some are missing; sequencing was by immunoSEQ multiplex PCR. The sample includes about 930,000 clones, about a sixth of them seen just once. Findings and caveats of the study: A PCR bias possibly favoring shorter templates would apply equally to patients and controls.

The sequencing input was naive CD4+ T cells from blood. This clonotype was sampled from a woman aged 18 to 35 in good health. The rearrangement links TRBV7-8 to TRBJ2-1; D is possibly TRBD2 (5 bases). This chain's CDR3 is CASSLGTSLSYNEQFF. The CDR3 nucleotides read TGTGCCAGCAGCTTAGGGACTTCCCTTAGCTACAATGAGCAGTTCTTC.